Reported below is one T cell receptor (beta chain). Authors' analysis steps: Amplification of reference gene primers was used by the study to estimate nucleated cell counts. TCRdb's table, derived via immunoSEQ multiplex PCR, lists solely in-frame clones and lacks some. V, J and clone size derive from that table, while D and trimming were established from the DNA sequence. The table has about 160,000 clones, under 95% seen once; the top ten hold about 2.3%. The source of the sample is a study of blood T cell repertoires in COVID-19. About the study: The United States, Italy and Spain supplied acute and convalescent COVID-19 samples. T cells, B-cell-depleted T cells, or PBMCs provided the cDNA or gDNA that served as material.

The ends lost 4 bases at V and 1 base at J; junction bases unmatched: 2. The CDR3 spans 15 residues. CDR1 WSHSY and CDR2 SAAADI come from the germline V gene. This clonotype was obtained from a man younger than 30 with acute or convalescent COVID-19. Sequencing used peripheral blood. The chain joins TRBV10-2 to TRBJ1-4, with 8 bases fitting TRBD1. The DNA of the CDR3 is TGCGCCAGCAGTGCTGGACAGGGAACTAATGAAAAACTGTTTTTT. It codes for CASSAGQGTNEKLFF.